This TCR beta chain was identified during a study of regulatory T cells in long-lasting Graves disease. About the research overall: The term persistent Graves' disease signified upward of 5 years on antithyroid drugs with positive TSH receptor antibodies.

The V end lost 0 bases, the J end lost 4 bases, and 14 bases lay between the germline ends. The CDR3 has 16 amino acids. CDR1 is SGHRS, CDR2 YFSETQ, per germline. Overall study results and limits: When disease was persistent, TRBV28, TRBJ1-2 and TRBJ2-5 were the favored segments.

Indicated time point: persistent/refractory GD, antithyroid drugs over 5 years with positive TRAb. From RNA extracted from PBMCs, the TCR library was made. Graves' disease was diagnosed by American Thyroid Association guidelines. Arm-PCR of CDR3 regions with iRepertoire HTBI primers generated TCR beta libraries. TCRdb re-derived calls from the multiplex PCR reads in MiXCR, one entry per CDR3 protein. The repertoire holds roughly 400,000 distinct CDR3 sequences, with 21% as singletons. This clonotype was counted between two and nine times. The antigen is unknown. The sample consisted of peripheral blood mononuclear cells (PBMCs), taken when the disease was refractory, from a patient treated with antithyroid drugs. This rearrangement joins TRBV5-1 to TRBJ1-3; D not certain. This clonotype was sampled from a female donor with Graves disease. For the CDR3, the DNA is TGCGCCAGCAGCTTGGGCGGATCCTTGGAGGGAAACACCATATATTTT. It encodes CASSLGGSLEGNTIYF.